These T cell receptor beta chains were read from a single sample in a study of blood T cell repertoires in COVID-19. Libraries were prepared by immunoSEQ multiplex PCR; TCRdb keeps only in-frame clonotypes and omits some of them. The sample lists around 270,000 clones, around nine tenths occurring once. Sequencing was performed on peripheral blood. The receptors were gathered from a man aged 35-49 years who had recovered from COVID-19. Each CDR3 is given with its conserved first and last residue. The D gene is left open where the match is weak. Not every row has a clone size; where given, it reads once, few, many or a size class.

>NA|TRBV21-1|TRBJ2-7|NA
CAALRRTGTSSSYEQYF
TGTGCCGCACTAAGGCGGACCGGGACTTCAAGCTCCTACGAGCAGTACTTC
>NA|TRBV6-2/TRBV6-3|TRBJ2-6|NA
CASTYRQGSGANVLTF
TGTGCCAGCACTTACAGGCAGGGCTCTGGGGCCAACGTCCTGACTTTC
>NA|TRBV5-1|TRBJ2-3|NA
CASSLPAGLRTDTQYF
TGCGCCAGCAGCTTGCCGGCGGGGCTTCGCACAGATACGCAGTATTTT
>NA|TRBV27|TRBJ2-7|TRBD2
CASSPPTSGGGVYEQYF
TGTGCCAGCAGTCCCCCGACCTCGGGGGGAGGGGTGTACGAGCAGTACTTC
>NA|TRBV5-1|TRBJ2-5|TRBD1
CASSFTGTGVETQYF
TGCGCCAGCAGCTTTACCGGGACAGGAGTGGAGACCCAGTACTTC
>NA|TRBV11-2|TRBJ2-7|NA
CASSLATVPSYEQYF
TGTGCCAGCAGCTTAGCTACTGTCCCATCTTACGAGCAGTACTTC
>NA|TRBV5-4|TRBJ2-7|NA
CASKKGVGGLLEQYF
TGTGCCAGCAAAAAAGGGGTGGGAGGCCTCTTGGAGCAGTACTTC
>NA|TRBV19|TRBJ2-6|NA
CASSMVRGASGANVLTF
TGTGCCAGTAGTATGGTTCGGGGGGCCTCTGGGGCCAACGTCCTGACTTTC
>few|TRBV7-2|TRBJ1-2|NA
CASSSQYGQNYGYTF
TGTGCCAGCAGCTCACAGTACGGACAGAACTATGGCTACACCTTC
>NA|TRBV11-2|TRBJ1-2|NA
CASSSRGLGNYGYTF
TGTGCCAGCAGCTCACGGGGACTCGGTAACTATGGCTACACCTTC
>NA|TRBV6-5|TRBJ1-5|NA
CASSSARGGPQHF
TGTGCCAGCAGTTCAGCGAGGGGGGGACCCCAGCATTTT
>NA|TRBV9|TRBJ2-2|NA
CASSPSSPSSGELFF
TGTGCCAGCAGCCCTTCGTCCCCCTCGTCCGGGGAGCTGTTTTTT
>NA|TRBV23-1|TRBJ2-1|NA
CASRGSIEAEQFF
TGCGCCAGCCGGGGGAGCATCGAGGCTGAGCAGTTCTTC
>NA|TRBV5-1|TRBJ2-1|NA
CASSLKQSYNEQFF
TGCGCCAGCAGCTTGAAACAGAGCTACAATGAGCAGTTCTTC
>NA|TRBV9|TRBJ1-4|TRBD1
CASSGEQGNEKLFF
TGTGCCAGCAGCGGGGAACAGGGGAATGAAAAACTGTTTTTT
>NA|TRBV6-2/TRBV6-3|TRBJ2-2|TRBD2
CASSYPLAGVANTGELFF
TGTGCCAGCAGTTACCCTCTAGCGGGGGTCGCGAACACCGGGGAGCTGTTTTTT
>once|TRBV29-1|TRBJ1-3|NA
CSVEDLAGEYYGNTIYF
TGCAGCGTTGAAGATTTGGCAGGGGAGTATTACGGAAACACCATATATTTT
>NA|TRBV19|TRBJ1-5|TRBD1
CASSPRQGLFQPQHF
TGTGCCAGTAGTCCACGACAGGGCTTATTTCAGCCCCAGCATTTT
>NA|TRBV4-1|TRBJ2-3|NA
CASNQGRGRDTQYF
TGCGCCAGCAACCAGGGGCGGGGCAGGGATACGCAGTATTTT
>NA|TRBV27|TRBJ2-7|TRBD2
CASSFRRAGGPGEQYF
TGTGCCAGCAGTTTCCGGCGAGCGGGAGGGCCAGGCGAGCAGTACTTC
>NA|TRBV5-5|TRBJ2-2|TRBD1
CASSWHPGQGAELFF
TGTGCCAGCAGCTGGCATCCGGGACAGGGGGCAGAGCTGTTTTTT
>once|TRBV6-5|TRBJ1-2|NA
CASSQTTNYGYTF
TGTGCCAGCAGCCAAACAACGAACTATGGCTACACCTTC
>NA|TRBV3-1/TRBV3-2|TRBJ2-7|TRBD2
CASSQGLRRTSESYEQYF
TGTGCCAGCAGCCAAGGCCTCAGAAGGACTAGCGAATCCTACGAGCAGTACTTC
>NA|TRBV6-2/TRBV6-3|TRBJ2-1|TRBD1
CASSQTGSPYNEQFF
TGTGCCAGCAGTCAGACAGGGTCCCCCTACAATGAGCAGTTCTTC
>NA|TRBV3-1/TRBV3-2|TRBJ2-1|NA
CASSQDREQFF
TGTGCCAGCAGCCAAGACAGGGAGCAGTTCTTC
>NA|TRBV5-1|TRBJ2-1|TRBD2
CASSLLAGTFYNEQFF
TGCGCCAGCAGCTTGTTAGCGGGCACCTTCTACAATGAGCAGTTCTTC
>once|TRBV6-4|TRBJ2-1|NA
CASSEYDRSLEQFF
TGTGCCAGCAGTGAATACGACAGGTCCCTGGAGCAGTTCTTC
>NA|TRBV11-2|TRBJ2-7|NA
CASSSSREADDHEQYF
TGTGCCAGCAGCTCCAGTAGGGAGGCCGACGACCACGAGCAGTACTTC
>NA|TRBV6-5|TRBJ2-5|TRBD2
CASSYPGLDVGTQYF
TGTGCCAGCAGTTACCCGGGACTAGATGTTGGGACCCAGTACTTC
>NA|TRBV10-3|TRBJ1-6|NA
CAIGQSDNSPLHF
TGTGCCATAGGACAGTCCGATAATTCACCCCTCCACTTT
>NA|TRBV30|TRBJ1-5|TRBD1
CAWNHLGQSNQPQHF
TGTGCCTGGAACCACTTGGGACAGAGCAATCAGCCCCAGCATTTT
>few|TRBV19|TRBJ2-1|TRBD2
CASSGGSYHEQFF
TGTGCCAGTTCGGGCGGGAGTTATCATGAGCAGTTCTTC
>NA|TRBV11-2|TRBJ1-2|TRBD1
CASSLARGYGYTF
TGTGCCAGCAGCTTAGCCAGGGGGTATGGCTACACCTTC
>NA|TRBV7-6|TRBJ2-7|TRBD2
CASSLDGGVGPYEQYF
TGTGCCAGCAGCTTAGATGGGGGGGTAGGACCCTACGAGCAGTACTTC
>NA|TRBV7-3|TRBJ2-1|NA
CASSLGTSKGNEQFF
TGTGCCAGCAGCTTAGGGACTTCAAAGGGCAATGAGCAGTTCTTC
>NA|TRBV6-2/TRBV6-3|TRBJ1-1|TRBD1
CASSYGTDDIEAFF
TGTGCCAGCAGTTATGGGACAGACGATATCGAAGCTTTCTTT
>NA|TRBV20-1|TRBJ2-5|TRBD1
CSASDRVAQYF
TGCAGTGCTAGCGACAGGGTGGCCCAGTACTTC
>once|TRBV7-2|TRBJ2-5|NA
CASSLDAGQETQYF
TGTGCCAGCAGCTTAGATGCCGGCCAAGAGACCCAGTACTTC
>NA|TRBV9|TRBJ1-1|TRBD1
CASSVEGAEAFF
TGTGCCAGCAGCGTAGAGGGGGCCGAAGCTTTCTTT
>NA|TRBV3-1/TRBV3-2|TRBJ2-7|TRBD2
CASSDGLAGVALEQYF
TGTGCCAGCAGCGATGGACTAGCGGGAGTTGCGCTCGAGCAGTACTTC
>once|TRBV29-1|TRBJ1-2|NA
CSVDWSGPLGGYTF
TGCAGCGTTGATTGGTCAGGGCCGCTGGGTGGCTACACCTTC
>NA|TRBV9|TRBJ2-3|TRBD1
CASSVDPGTGRGDTQYF
TGTGCCAGCAGCGTTGACCCCGGGACAGGGAGGGGAGATACGCAGTATTTT
>NA|TRBV11-2|TRBJ1-3|TRBD1
CASSLGLRQGAAGNTIYF
TGTGCCAGCAGCTTAGGCCTACGACAGGGGGCCGCAGGAAACACCATATATTTT
>NA|TRBV30|TRBJ2-7|NA
CAWSYSYEQYF
TGTGCCTGGAGTTACAGCTACGAGCAGTACTTC
>NA|TRBV25-1|TRBJ1-2|TRBD1
CASSELQGAIGYTF
TGTGCCAGCAGTGAATTACAGGGGGCAATTGGCTACACCTTC
>NA|TRBV7-9|TRBJ2-7|TRBD2
CASSLVLAGVGYEQYF
TGTGCCAGCAGCTTAGTTCTAGCGGGAGTAGGTTACGAGCAGTACTTC
>NA|TRBV28|TRBJ1-2|NA
CASSSVERGYTF
TGTGCCAGCAGTTCCGTGGAGAGAGGCTACACCTTC
>NA|TRBV4-1|TRBJ1-2|TRBD1
CASSQDRTRGPRFGYTF
TGCGCCAGCAGCCAAGATCGGACCAGGGGGCCACGTTTCGGCTACACCTTC
>NA|TRBV5-1|TRBJ2-3|NA
CASSFPEPAEEVRTDTQYF
TGCGCCAGCAGCTTTCCTGAGCCAGCGGAGGAGGTAAGGACAGATACGCAGTATTTT
>NA|TRBV29-1|TRBJ2-2|NA
CSVGGGQNTGELFF
TGCAGCGTTGGCGGGGGCCAGAACACCGGGGAGCTGTTTTTT